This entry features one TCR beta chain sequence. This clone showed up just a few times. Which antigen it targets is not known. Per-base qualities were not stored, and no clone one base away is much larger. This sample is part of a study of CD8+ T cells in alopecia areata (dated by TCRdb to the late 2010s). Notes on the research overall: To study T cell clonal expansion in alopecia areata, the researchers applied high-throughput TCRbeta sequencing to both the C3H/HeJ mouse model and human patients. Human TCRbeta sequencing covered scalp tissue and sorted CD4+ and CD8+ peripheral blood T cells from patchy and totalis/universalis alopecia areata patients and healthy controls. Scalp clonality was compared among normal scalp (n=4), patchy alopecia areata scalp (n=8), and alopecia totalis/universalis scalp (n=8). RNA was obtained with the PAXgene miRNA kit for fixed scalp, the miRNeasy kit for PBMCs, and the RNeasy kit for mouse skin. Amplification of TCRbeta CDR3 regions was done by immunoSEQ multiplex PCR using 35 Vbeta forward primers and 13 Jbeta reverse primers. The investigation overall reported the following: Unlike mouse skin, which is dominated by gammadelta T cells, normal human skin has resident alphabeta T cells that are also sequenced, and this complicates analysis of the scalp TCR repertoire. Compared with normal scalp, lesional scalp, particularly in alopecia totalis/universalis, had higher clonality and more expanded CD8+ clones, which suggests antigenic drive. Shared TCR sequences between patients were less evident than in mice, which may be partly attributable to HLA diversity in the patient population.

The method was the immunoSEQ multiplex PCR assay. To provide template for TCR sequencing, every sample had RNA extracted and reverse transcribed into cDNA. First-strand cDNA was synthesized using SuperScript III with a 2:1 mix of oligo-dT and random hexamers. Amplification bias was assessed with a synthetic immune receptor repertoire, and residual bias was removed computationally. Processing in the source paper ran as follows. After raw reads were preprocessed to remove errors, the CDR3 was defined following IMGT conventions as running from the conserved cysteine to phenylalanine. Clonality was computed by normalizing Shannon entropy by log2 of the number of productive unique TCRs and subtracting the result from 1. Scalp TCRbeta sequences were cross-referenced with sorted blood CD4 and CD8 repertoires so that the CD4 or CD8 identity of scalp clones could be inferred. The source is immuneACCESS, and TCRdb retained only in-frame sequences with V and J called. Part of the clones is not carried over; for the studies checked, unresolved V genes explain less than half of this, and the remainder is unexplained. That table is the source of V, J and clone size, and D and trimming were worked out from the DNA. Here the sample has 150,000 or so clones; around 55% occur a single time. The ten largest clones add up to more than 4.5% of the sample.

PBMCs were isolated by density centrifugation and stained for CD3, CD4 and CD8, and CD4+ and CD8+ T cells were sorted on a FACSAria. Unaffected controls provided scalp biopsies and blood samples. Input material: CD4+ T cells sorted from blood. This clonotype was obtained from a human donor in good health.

The encoded CDR3 is CASSDSNSEGEQFF. The DNA is as follows: TGTGCCAGCAGTGACTCGAATTCCGAAGGTGAGCAGTTCTTC. This chain joins TRBV6-4 to TRBJ2-1, with the D gene too uncertain to name. V is cut by 0 bases and J by 9 bases, and the space between the germline ends is 12 bases. Based on the germline V gene, the CDR1 and CDR2 sequences are MRHNA and SNTAGT. Spanning cysteine to phenylalanine, the CDR3 consists of 14 amino acids. The sequence is cut down to CDR3 DNA, 42 bases in frame from base 1.